Each of the 2 T cell receptor beta chains below was sequenced from the same sample in a study of radiation and T cells in renal cell carcinoma. TCRdb's table, derived via immunoSEQ multiplex PCR, lists solely in-frame clones and lacks some. Of 120,000 to 150,000 clones in the sample, 86% were seen once. The sample's time point: blood 4 weeks post-SBRT, at nephrectomy. Treatment meaning: 15 Gy SBRT to primary tumor, nephrectomy 4 weeks later. Material: blood, obtained from a patient whose treatment included radiotherapy and nephrectomy. The receptors originated from a woman aged 50 to 60 with renal cell carcinoma.

The chain recombines TRBV9 with TRBJ2-1; 7 bases map to TRBD2. V was clipped by 4 bases and J by 4 bases; unmatched bases: 8. The germline CDR1 and CDR2 sequences are SGDLS and YYNGEE. The CDR3 consists of 15 residues. Here the CDR3 DNA reads TGTGCCAGCAGCTCACGACTAGCCGAATACAATGAGCAGTTCTTC. Translation: CASSSRLAEYNEQFF.

The chain carries TRBV11-2 and TRBJ2-2; D gene ambiguous. Germline V gene sequence: CDR1 SGHAT, CDR2 FQNNGV. This CDR3 region has 12 residues. V was shortened by 3 bases and J by 3 bases, with 2 bases between the two germline ends. CDR3 DNA: TGTGCCAGCAGCTTCTACACCGGGGAGCTGTTTTTT. This encodes CASSFYTGELFF. Full variable domain (outside the CDR3, taken from reference TRBV11-2 and TRBJ2-2): EAGVAQSPRYKIIEKRQSVAFWCNPISGHATLYWYQQILGQGPKLLIQFQNNGVVDDSQLPKDRFSAERLKGVDSTLKIQPAKLEDSAVYLCASSFYTGELFFGEGSRLTVL.